One sample yielded the 18 T cell receptor beta chains listed below, sequenced in a study of blood T cell repertoires in COVID-19. The method was immunoSEQ multiplex PCR; TCRdb's version includes in-frame clones alone and lacks a portion of them. The data show 140,000 or so clones, 88% seen once. Material for sequencing was peripheral blood. All receptors derive from a human donor with COVID-19, enrolled during active disease. The donor label of this sample is uncertain.

J is TRBJ2-7 and V is TRBV5-1; TRBD1 is a possible D gene (6 bases). The V end was cut by 5 bases, the J end by 0 bases, with 12 bases between. The CDR3 length is 14 residues. CDR1 and CDR2 (germline): SGHRS, YFSETQ. CDR3 residues: CASSGTPSSYEQYF. In nucleotides, the CDR3 is TGCGCCAGCAGTGGGACACCCAGCTCCTACGAGCAGTACTTC.

This clone occurred once. The V and J genes are TRBV4-1 and TRBJ1-2, with TRBD1 as a possible D gene (6 bases). Germline V gives CDR1 MGHRA, CDR2 YSYEKL. The germline V and J ends were trimmed by 1 base and 0 bases, with 12 bases remaining between them. The CDR3 runs to 16 residues. The CDR3 region is CASSQGTGQANYGYTF. The CDR3 DNA follows: TGCGCCAGCAGCCAAGGTACAGGGCAAGCTAACTATGGCTACACCTTC.

With regard to this clone: In the same sample, other DNA sequences code for this CDR3. The CDR3 bases are TGTGCCAGCTCACCGCCCGGGGGCACTGAAGCTTTCTTT. It codes for CASSPPGGTEAFF. The genes are TRBV18 and TRBJ1-1, with D maybe TRBD1 (5 bases). CDR1 and CDR2 (germline): KGHSH, LQKENI. CDR3 length: 13 residues. Trimming stripped 3 bases from V and 4 bases from J, with 9 bases between.

The chain carries TRBV3-1 (or the pseudogene TRBV3-2) and TRBJ2-5, with 9 bases matching TRBD2. The CDR3 is made up of 16 amino acids. CDR1 and CDR2 from the germline V gene are LGHDT and YNNKEL (reference sequence). Losses at the gene ends were 4 bases for V and 7 bases for J; bases not matched to a gene: 13. CDR3 in DNA: TGTGCCAGCAGCCGCGCCGGTGGGACTAGCTTGGGGACCCAGTACTTC. Amino acids: CASSRAGGTSLGTQYF.

V is TRBV6-1 and J is TRBJ2-7, with no clear D. CDR3 length: 14 amino acids. The germline gives CDR1 MNHNS, CDR2 SASEGT. V gave up 2 bases and J gave up 4 bases, with 12 bases separating them. The CDR3, as DNA: TGTGCCAGCAGTGAAAGTCCGACGGGTTACGAGCAGTACTTC. As protein: CASSESPTGYEQYF.

V gene TRBV15 combines with J gene TRBJ1-5; 7 nucleotides agree with TRBD1. This CDR3 has 15 amino acids. The V gene's germline CDR1 is LNHNV and CDR2 YYDKDF (reference sequence). Trimming at V came to 0 bases and at J to 9 bases, leaving 8 bases not matched to a gene. CDR3 amino acids: CATSRDATGLRPQHF. In DNA, the CDR3 is TGTGCCACCAGCAGAGATGCGACAGGGTTAAGGCCCCAGCATTTT.

V usage is TRBV12-3 or TRBV12-4 and J usage is TRBJ2-7; D is undetermined. Trimming pared 5 bases from V and 5 bases from J, leaving 13 bases between. There are 13 residues in the CDR3. CDR3 sequence (DNA): TGTGCCAGCAGTCCTCCCAGTTATGACGAGCAGTACTTC. Its translation is CASSPPSYDEQYF.

The chain links TRBV25-1 to TRBJ2-7; tentatively, D is TRBD1 (5 bases). With 4 bases removed from V and 3 bases from J, the gap between germline ends came to 10 bases. The CDR3 contains 13 residues. Germline values: CDR1 MGHDK, CDR2 SYGVNS. CDR3 nucleotides: TGTGCCAGCAGTGGGGGCCCTAGCTACGAGCAGTACTTC. Translated: CASSGGPSYEQYF.

The chain has TRBV24-1 and TRBJ1-2; a possible D gene is TRBD1 (6 bases). Germline CDR1 reads KGHDR; CDR2 reads SFDVKD. This CDR3 comprises 16 residues. Between the trimmed V and J ends, which lost 1 base and 4 bases, there was a span of 15 bases. The CDR3 sequence: CATSDFQGLSSYGYTF. For the CDR3, the DNA is TGTGCCACCAGTGATTTTCAGGGGTTATCCTCCTATGGCTACACCTTC.

As regards this clone: Distinct nucleotide sequences in the sample also encode this CDR3. CDR3 in amino acids: CASSLGQGGEQYF. CDR3 DNA sequence: TGCGCCAGCAGCTTGGGCCAGGGAGGAGAGCAGTACTTC. The chain uses TRBV5-1 and TRBJ2-7; possible D gene TRBD2, 6 bases. Germline values: CDR1 SGHRS, CDR2 YFSETQ. This CDR3 spans 13 amino acids. Trimming removed 0 bases at V and 7 bases at J, with 11 bases between.

The chain carries TRBV5-1 and TRBJ1-1; 9 nucleotides line up with TRBD1. The CDR3 is 16 residues long. The J segment lost 0 bases and the V segment lost 4 bases, leaving 7 bases of the junction unmatched. The germline gives CDR1 SGHRS, CDR2 YFSETQ. CDR3 nucleotides: TGCGCCAGCAGCAAAGGACAGGGGACAATGAACACTGAAGCTTTCTTT. It is translated as CASSKGQGTMNTEAFF.

The rearrangement links TRBV2 to TRBJ2-3; no definite D call. V was clipped by 5 bases and J by 1 base, with 10 bases between them. CDR3 length: 14 amino acids. Germline-derived CDR1 and CDR2 are SNHLY and FYNNEI. CDR3 loop: CASSPLLRTDTQYF. CDR3 nucleotide sequence: TGTGCCAGCAGTCCCCTCCTACGCACAGATACGCAGTATTTT.

The J gene is TRBJ2-5, the V gene TRBV4-1; the D gene is possibly TRBD2 (6 bases). The CDR3 runs 16 residues. V shed 4 bases and J shed 5 bases, with 20 bases lying between them. Germline V lookup: CDR1 MGHRA, CDR2 YSYEKL. CDR3 bases: TGCGCCAGCAGCCCATGGTGGGACTCTTCTAGGGAGACCCAGTACTTC. Translated, it gives CASSPWWDSSRETQYF.

This clone was seen only a few times. The V and J genes are TRBV4-1 and TRBJ1-2; TRBD1 aligns across 10 bases. Germline V gene sequence: CDR1 MGHRA, CDR2 YSYEKL. Trimming at V came to 4 bases and at J to 8 bases, leaving 10 bases not matched to a gene. The CDR3 runs 15 residues. CDR3 coding DNA: TGCGCCAGCAGCCCGCTGGGGACAGGGGCGGGCGGCTACACCTTC. Translation: CASSPLGTGAGGYTF.

The chain has TRBV5-5 and TRBJ1-2, with D possibly TRBD1 on 5 matching bases. Trimming took off 0 bases at V and 7 bases at J, with 7 bases between the two ends. Germline CDR1 and CDR2: SGHKS and YYEKEE (reference sequence). The CDR3 loop spans 12 amino acids. CDR3 coding DNA: TGTGCCAGCAGCTTGGGGGGCGGTGGCTACACCTTC. This translates into CASSLGGGGYTF.

The chain carries TRBV3-1 (or the pseudogene TRBV3-2) and TRBJ1-1; TRBD1 matches 10 bases. Germline V gene sequence: CDR1 LGHDT, CDR2 YNNKEL (reference sequence). The V segment lost 5 bases and the J segment 1 base; nucleotides outside the gene matches: 7. There are 16 residues in the CDR3. CDR3 DNA: TGTGCCAGCAGCGCCCGGGACAGGGGAAAGAACACTGAAGCTTTCTTT. Protein product: CASSARDRGKNTEAFF.

The rearrangement links TRBV11-2 to TRBJ2-3; TRBD1 aligns across 8 bases. Germline CDR1 is SGHAT and CDR2 is FQNNGV. With V trimmed by 5 bases and J by 5 bases, 6 bases remained unmatched. This CDR3 is 14 amino acids long. The CDR3 spells CASSPDRVGDTQYF. Here the CDR3 DNA reads TGTGCCAGCAGCCCGGACAGGGTAGGAGATACGCAGTATTTT.

This clone was detected once. The chain uses TRBV7-3 and TRBJ2-1, with 8 bases lining up with TRBD1. CDR3 size: 14 residues. Trimming removed 5 bases from V and 1 base from J; junction bases left unmatched: 1. CDR1 and CDR2 from the germline V gene are SGHTA and FQGTGA. The CDR3 DNA follows: TGTGCCAGCAGCCGACAGGGGTCCTACAATGAGCAGTTCTTC. Protein sequence: CASSRQGSYNEQFF.